These 17 T cell receptor beta chains were all obtained from the same sample, sequenced in a study of blood T cell repertoires in COVID-19. The method was immunoSEQ multiplex PCR; TCRdb's version includes in-frame clones alone and lacks a portion of them. The sample consists of about 400,000 clones, more than 70% of them appearing once. The sequencing sample was made of peripheral blood. All receptors come from a man aged 40-49 years with acute or convalescent COVID-19.

This clone was seen once. This CDR3 is CASSVPGGTDTQYF. The CDR3 bases are TGTGCCAGCAGCGTACCGGGGGGCACAGATACGCAGTATTTT. This chain uses TRBV9 with TRBJ2-3; perhaps TRBD2 as D (6 bases). V was shortened by 1 base and J by 1 base, with 7 bases between the two germline ends. Germline-derived CDR1 and CDR2 are SGDLS and YYNGEE. The CDR3 consists of 14 residues.

The V call is TRBV28, the J call TRBJ2-1; D unresolved. V was cut by 10 bases and J by 6 bases, with 16 bases left in between. The CDR3 totals 13 residues. The germline CDR1 and CDR2 sequences are MDHEN and SYDVKM. This CDR3 reads CATSDSRPNEQFF. DNA of the CDR3: TGTGCCACCTCAGACTCCCGCCCCAATGAGCAGTTCTTC.

The DNA for the CDR3 is TGTGCCAGCAGGACCACTAGCGGCGAGCGGGAGACCCAGTACTTC. Its translation is CASRTTSGERETQYF. J is TRBJ2-5 and V is TRBV2; TRBD2 matches at 8 bases. V lost 6 bases, J lost 5 bases, and 11 bases stayed unmatched. Germline V CDR1 and CDR2: SNHLY, FYNNEI. The CDR3 has 15 residues. Full variable domain (outside the CDR3, taken from reference TRBV2 and TRBJ2-5): EPEVTQTPSHQVTQMGQEVILRCVPISNHLYFYWYRQILGQKVEFLVSFYNNEISEKSEIFDDQFSVERPDGSNFTLKIRSTKLEDSAMYFCASRTTSGERETQYFGPGTRLLVL.

V usage is TRBV18 and J usage is TRBJ2-1, with 7 bases matching TRBD1. This CDR3 comprises 13 residues. V shed 4 bases and J 9 bases; nucleotides not matched to a gene: 6. Germline V gene sequence: CDR1 KGHSH, CDR2 LQKENI. CDR3 nucleotides: TGTGCCAGCTCACTTGACAGGGACAGTGAGCAGTTCTTC. As protein: CASSLDRDSEQFF.

This chain connects TRBV27 to TRBJ1-5, with D possibly TRBD1 on 6 matching bases. The CDR3 totals 17 residues. The germline V and J ends were trimmed by 1 base and 4 bases, with 17 bases remaining between them. CDR1 MNHEY and CDR2 SMNVEV come from the germline V gene (reference sequence). The CDR3 sequence is CASSLFWGRSTNQPQHF. In DNA form, the CDR3 reads TGTGCCAGCAGTTTATTTTGGGGGCGTAGCACTAATCAGCCCCAGCATTTT.

The DNA of the CDR3 is TGCAGCGCGGGGACTAGCGGGGAACTACGCACAGATACGCAGTATTTT. It translates to CSAGTSGELRTDTQYF. This chain joins TRBV29-1 and TRBJ2-3; TRBD2 aligns across 13 bases. The CDR3 consists of 16 residues. V was pared by 7 bases and J by 1 base, with 8 bases of the junction left unmatched. Germline-derived CDR1 and CDR2 are SQVTM and ANQGSEA.

V and J are TRBV20-1 and TRBJ1-1; D remains unclear. CDR3 length: 11 residues. The V end lost 5 bases, the J end lost 6 bases, and 10 bases lay between the germline ends. Germline V gene sequence: CDR1 DFQATT, CDR2 SNEGSKA (reference sequence). The CDR3 here is CSAEGSAEAFF. The CDR3 DNA follows: TGCAGTGCTGAGGGTTCCGCTGAAGCTTTCTTT.

This clone was seen just once. CDR3 in DNA: TGTGCCAGCAGAAAAAAGACAGGGCGCTCCGGATCTTATGGCTACACCTTC. This sequence encodes CASRKKTGRSGSYGYTF. The J gene is TRBJ1-2, the V gene TRBV2; 7 nucleotides line up with TRBD1. Germline loops: CDR1 SNHLY, CDR2 FYNNEI. The CDR3 has 17 amino acids. Losses at the gene ends were 6 bases for V and 5 bases for J; bases not matched to a gene: 18.

In DNA, the CDR3 is TGTGCCAGCAGCTTAGTCCAGGAGACAGGGTACAATGAGCAGTTCTTC. It yields the protein CASSLVQETGYNEQFF. The genes are TRBV11-3 and TRBJ2-1, with TRBD1 matching 7 bases. The V gene's germline CDR1 is SGHNT and CDR2 YENEEA. V dropped 1 base and J dropped 4; count of bases not matched to a gene: 7. The length of the CDR3 is 16 residues.

J is TRBJ1-4 and V is TRBV27; D is undetermined. Deletions cut 5 bases from V and 5 bases from J, with 3 bases between. The CDR3 loop spans 11 amino acids. The germline CDR1 and CDR2 sequences are MNHEY and SMNVEV (reference sequence). DNA for the CDR3: TGTGCCAGCAGTAGCAATGAAAAACTGTTTTTT. Translating gives CASSSNEKLFF.

The chain carries TRBV2 and TRBJ1-3, with D tentatively TRBD1 (5 bases). This CDR3 comprises 14 residues. CDR1 is SNHLY, CDR2 FYNNEI, per germline. The ends were cut back, 6 bases at V and 0 bases at J, with 9 bases in the middle. In nucleotides, the CDR3 is TGTGCCAGCAGATGGACAAGCTCTGGAAACACCATATATTTT. Translation: CASRWTSSGNTIYF.

The rearrangement links TRBV28 to TRBJ1-2, with D possibly TRBD1 on 5 matching bases. There are 16 residues in the CDR3. Germline loops: CDR1 MDHEN, CDR2 SYDVKM. Deletions cut 4 bases from V and 8 bases from J, with 23 bases between. The CDR3 DNA is TGTGCCAGCAGTTCAGGGTTACCGGCTCGCGCAGGGGGCTACACCTTC. Its protein product is CASSSGLPARAGGYTF.

The chain uses TRBV18 and TRBJ1-1; D call uncertain. There are 15 residues in the CDR3. V shed 2 bases and J shed 1 base, with 11 bases lying between them. CDR1 and CDR2 from the germline V gene are KGHSH and LQKENI. CDR3: CASSPFAHRNTEAFF. The CDR3 coding sequence is TGTGCCAGCTCACCATTCGCACACCGGAACACTGAAGCTTTCTTT. Filled out from reference TRBV18 and TRBJ1-1, the complete variable domain reads NAGVMQNPRHLVRRRGQEARLRCSPMKGHSHVYWYRQLPEEGLKFMVYLQKENIIDESGMPKERFSAEFPKEGPSILRIQQVVRGDSAAYFCASSPFAHRNTEAFFGQGTRLTVV.

The rearrangement links TRBV6-2 or TRBV6-3 to TRBJ1-2; D call uncertain. V shed 2 bases and J shed 5 bases, with 6 bases lying between them. Germline V CDR1 and CDR2: MNHEY, SVGEGT. This CDR3 has 12 amino acids. The CDR3 here is CASSYRLYGYTF. In DNA, the CDR3 is TGTGCCAGCAGTTACAGACTTTATGGCTACACCTTC.

The sample holds one count of this clone. V gene TRBV27 combines with J gene TRBJ2-1, with TRBD1 as a possible D gene (6 bases). The length of the CDR3 is 13 residues. Trimming cost V 6 bases and J 10 bases, with 16 bases left between them. Germline CDR1 is MNHEY and CDR2 is SMNVEV (reference sequence). In DNA, the CDR3 is TGTGCCAGCAGCCGAAACAGGGAAGACGAGCAGTTCTTC. Its translation is CASSRNREDEQFF.

This sequence joins TRBV9 and TRBJ2-7; 9 bases agree with TRBD2. Trimming took 2 bases from V and 7 from J; bases not matched to a gene: 10. The CDR3 is 15 residues long. Germline V gives CDR1 SGDLS, CDR2 YYNGEE. The CDR3 DNA sequence: TGTGCCAGCAGCGTCATAAGCGGGGGGATATCGGAGCAGTACTTC. As protein: CASSVISGGISEQYF.

V gene TRBV27 combines with J gene TRBJ2-7; perhaps TRBD2 as D (5 bases). The CDR3 length is 13 residues. Trimming shortened V by 3 bases and J by 6 bases, and 12 bases separated the two germline ends. Germline V CDR1 and CDR2: MNHEY, SMNVEV (reference sequence). Here the CDR3 reads CASSFYGVVEQYF. The CDR3 nucleotides are TGTGCCAGCAGTTTTTACGGGGTTGTCGAGCAGTACTTC.